This T cell receptor beta chain was sequenced for a study of cytomegalovirus exposure and HLA in healthy donors. Across the study: In a previous analysis, 117 million unique TCR beta sequences were found from some 180 million T cells.

The study's findings and limits: Later, an analysis showed that TCR beta chains associated with HLA were more clonally expanded than others that were equally common. TRBV6-2, TRBV6-3 and some other V segments were unresolvable in 87-base-pair reads.

With 60 Vbeta and 13 Jbeta primers, the PCR was carried out. Clones were read by immunoSEQ multiplex PCR, and TCRdb kept only the in-frame ones, dropping some. Of 160,000 or so clones listed, approximately 82% are singletons. Donors had nominal health at sampling but likely had unrecorded immune exposures. On this clone: Its antigen is undetermined.

Deletions cut 2 bases from V and 3 bases from J, with 13 bases between. CDR3 length equals 15 residues. Germline V CDR1 and CDR2: MNHNY, SVGAGI (reference sequence). This clonotype originated in a male donor in good health and CMV-seronegative. This chain uses TRBV6-6 with TRBJ1-1; perhaps TRBD1 as D (5 bases). Source material: PBMCs. CDR3 protein: CASSYDHGGDTEAFF. CDR3 DNA sequence: TGTGCCAGCAGTTACGACCACGGGGGGGACACTGAAGCTTTCTTT.